This T cell receptor beta chain was identified in a study of CD8+CD57+ T cells in acquired aplastic anemia. CDR3 and TCR beta VDJ profiling relied on a genomic DNA template. TCRdb re-called the reads through MiXCR, storing one row per CDR3 protein. The sample has hundreds of thousands of distinct CDR3 sequences, approximately 70% seen once. There are 12 residues in the CDR3. Per germline, CDR1 SNHLY and CDR2 FYNNEI. Trimming pared 2 bases from V and 4 bases from J, leaving 6 bases between. The gene calls are TRBV2 and TRBJ2-7; D call uncertain. Input material: sorted CD4+, CD8+, or CD8+CD57+ T cells (not recorded which) from PBMCs. The receptor comes from a human donor in good health, serving as a control. CDR3 region: CASSETNYEQYF. In DNA, the CDR3 is TGTGCCAGCAGTGAAACCAATTACGAGCAGTACTTC.